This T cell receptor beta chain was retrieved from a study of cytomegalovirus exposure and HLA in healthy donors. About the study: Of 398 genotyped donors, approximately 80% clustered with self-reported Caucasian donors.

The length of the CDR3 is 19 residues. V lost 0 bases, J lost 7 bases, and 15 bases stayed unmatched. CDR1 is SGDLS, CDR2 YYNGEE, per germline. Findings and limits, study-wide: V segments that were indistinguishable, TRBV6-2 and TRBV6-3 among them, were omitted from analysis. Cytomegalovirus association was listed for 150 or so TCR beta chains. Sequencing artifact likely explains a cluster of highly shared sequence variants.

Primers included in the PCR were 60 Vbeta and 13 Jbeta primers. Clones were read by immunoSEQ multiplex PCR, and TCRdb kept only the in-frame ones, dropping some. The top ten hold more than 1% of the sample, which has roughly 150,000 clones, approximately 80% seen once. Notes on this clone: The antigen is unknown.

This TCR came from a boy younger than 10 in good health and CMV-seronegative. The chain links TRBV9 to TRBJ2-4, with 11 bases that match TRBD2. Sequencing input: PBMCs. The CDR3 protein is CASSVGRALAGGPGNIQYF. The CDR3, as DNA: TGTGCCAGCAGCGTAGGTCGGGCCTTAGCGGGAGGGCCGGGGAACATTCAGTACTTC. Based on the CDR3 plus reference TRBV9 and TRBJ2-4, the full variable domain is DSGVTQTPKHLITATGQRVTLRCSPRSGDLSVYWYQQSLDQGLQFLIQYYNGEERAKGNILERFSAQQFPDLHSELNLSSLELGDSALYFCASSVGRALAGGPGNIQYFGAGTRLSVL.